Described below is a single T cell receptor (beta chain) sequence and its context. Profiling relied on immunoSEQ multiplex PCR, and the TCRdb table lists in-frame clones only, not all of them. In the table there are about 20,000 clones, roughly four fifths of which are singletons. Treatment given: randomized to nivolumab then ipilimumab (arm A) or the reverse (arm B). The sample belongs to a study of sequential checkpoint blockade in melanoma. Germline V gene sequence: CDR1 MDHEN, CDR2 SYDVKM. V was clipped by 4 bases and J by 3 bases; unmatched bases: 7. CDR3 length: 16 amino acids. The chain uses TRBV28 and TRBJ2-5; TRBD2 matches 11 bases. The TCR originated in a human donor with melanoma. Sequences were derived from CD8+ T cells sorted from blood (inferred from file names), sampled from a patient given nivolumab and ipilimumab in sequence. CDR3 nucleotides: TGTGCCAGCAGTTACCTGACTAGCGGGGAAAAAGAGACCCAGTACTTC. It is translated as CASSYLTSGEKETQYF. The variable domain in full, completed from reference TRBV28 and TRBJ2-5, reads DVKVTQSSRYLVKRTGEKVFLECVQDMDHENMFWYRQDPGLGLRLIYFSYDVKMKEKGDIPEGYSVSREKKERFSLILESASTNQTSMYLCASSYLTSGEKETQYFGPGTRLLVL.